What follows describes a single T cell receptor (beta chain). This entry is derived from a study of OX40 agonist ivuxolimab in advanced cancers. Across the study: Under the entry rules, prior anti-PD-1, anti-PD-L1 or anti-CTLA-4 therapy was allowed, and about 40% had some.

Libraries were prepared by immunoSEQ multiplex PCR; TCRdb keeps only in-frame clonotypes and omits some of them. The sample lists around 68,000 clones, approximately 91% occurring once. CDR3 size: 13 residues. Trimming cost V 2 bases and J 5 bases, with 7 bases left between them. Germline CDR1 SGHVS, CDR2 FNYEAQ. The genes are TRBV7-6 and TRBJ2-1, with D hard to call. The sequenced sample was CD4+ or CD8+ T cells sorted from blood, obtained in a trial of the OX40 agonist ivuxolimab. This clonotype was sampled from an adult with an advanced solid tumor such as melanoma, head and neck, liver or kidney cancer. The CDR3 nucleotides read TGTGCCAGCAGCTTAATCACTAACAATGAGCAGTTCTTC. Its translation: CASSLITNNEQFF.